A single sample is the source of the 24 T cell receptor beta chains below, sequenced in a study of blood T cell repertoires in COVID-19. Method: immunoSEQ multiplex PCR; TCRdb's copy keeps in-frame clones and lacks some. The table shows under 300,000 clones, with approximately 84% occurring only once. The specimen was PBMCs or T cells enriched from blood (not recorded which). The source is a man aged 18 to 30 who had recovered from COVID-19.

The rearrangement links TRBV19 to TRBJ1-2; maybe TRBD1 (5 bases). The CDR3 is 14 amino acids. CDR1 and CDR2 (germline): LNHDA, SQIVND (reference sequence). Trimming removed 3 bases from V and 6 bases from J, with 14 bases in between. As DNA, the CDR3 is TGTGCCAGTAGTATTTTGGGGGGTGTCGATGGCTACACCTTC. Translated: CASSILGGVDGYTF.

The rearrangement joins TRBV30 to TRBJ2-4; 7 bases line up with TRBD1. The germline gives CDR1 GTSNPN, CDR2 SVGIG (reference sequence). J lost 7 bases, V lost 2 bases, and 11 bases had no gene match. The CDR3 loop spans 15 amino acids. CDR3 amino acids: CAWSPLPSDRNIQYF. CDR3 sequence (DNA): TGTGCCTGGAGTCCGCTTCCATCGGACAGGAACATTCAGTACTTC.

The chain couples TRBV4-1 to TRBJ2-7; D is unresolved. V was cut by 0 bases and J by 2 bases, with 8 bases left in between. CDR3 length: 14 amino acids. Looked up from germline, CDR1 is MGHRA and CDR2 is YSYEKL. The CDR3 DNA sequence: TGCGCCAGCAGCCAAGACAGGCCCCCCTACGAGCAGTACTTC. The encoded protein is CASSQDRPPYEQYF.

The CDR3 protein is CATSDPRTGNNEQFF. For the CDR3, the DNA is TGTGCCACCAGTGACCCCAGGACAGGGAACAATGAGCAGTTCTTC. The rearrangement links TRBV24-1 to TRBJ2-1, with 8 nucleotides matching TRBD1. The CDR3 contains 15 residues. After removal of 4 bases from V and 5 bases from J, the junction contained 6 bases not matched to a gene. Germline values: CDR1 KGHDR, CDR2 SFDVKD.

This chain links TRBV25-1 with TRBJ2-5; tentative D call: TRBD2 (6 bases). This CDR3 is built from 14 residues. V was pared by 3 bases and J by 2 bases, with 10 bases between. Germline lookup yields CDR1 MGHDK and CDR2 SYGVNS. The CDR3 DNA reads TGTGCCAGCAGTGAGGCTAGCGAACAAGAGACCCAGTACTTC. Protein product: CASSEASEQETQYF.

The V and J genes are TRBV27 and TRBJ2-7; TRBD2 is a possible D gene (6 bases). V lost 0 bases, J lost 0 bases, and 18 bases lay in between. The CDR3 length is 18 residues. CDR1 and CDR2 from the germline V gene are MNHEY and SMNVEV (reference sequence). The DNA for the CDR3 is TGTGCCAGCAGTTTATCGGGGGGAAAAGGATCTAGCTCCTACGAGCAGTACTTC. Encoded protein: CASSLSGGKGSSSYEQYF.

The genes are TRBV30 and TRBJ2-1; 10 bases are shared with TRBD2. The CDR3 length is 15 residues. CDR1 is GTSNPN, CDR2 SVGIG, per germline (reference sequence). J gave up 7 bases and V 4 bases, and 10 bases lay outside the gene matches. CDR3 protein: CAWTRSGRAGNEQFF. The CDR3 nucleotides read TGTGCCTGGACTAGGAGCGGGAGGGCCGGGAATGAGCAGTTCTTC.

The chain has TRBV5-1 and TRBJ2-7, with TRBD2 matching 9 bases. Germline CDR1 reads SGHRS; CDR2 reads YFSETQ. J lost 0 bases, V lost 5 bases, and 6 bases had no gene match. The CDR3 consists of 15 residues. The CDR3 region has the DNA TGCGCCAGCAGATATGGACTAGCGAGCTCCTACGAGCAGTACTTC. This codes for CASRYGLASSYEQYF.

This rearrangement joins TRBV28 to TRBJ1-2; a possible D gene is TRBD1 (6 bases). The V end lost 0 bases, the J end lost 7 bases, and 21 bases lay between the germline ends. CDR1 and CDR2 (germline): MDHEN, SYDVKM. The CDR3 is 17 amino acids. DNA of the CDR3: TGTGCCAGCAGTTTATGGAGGGGCAGGGGCCGCGAACTTGGCTACACCTTC. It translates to CASSLWRGRGRELGYTF.

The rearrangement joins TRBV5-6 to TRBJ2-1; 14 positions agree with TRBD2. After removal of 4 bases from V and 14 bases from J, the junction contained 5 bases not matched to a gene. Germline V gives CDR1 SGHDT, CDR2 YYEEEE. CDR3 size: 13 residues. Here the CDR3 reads CASSVTSGGAKFF. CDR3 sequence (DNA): TGTGCCAGCAGCGTGACTAGCGGGGGGGCCAAGTTCTTC. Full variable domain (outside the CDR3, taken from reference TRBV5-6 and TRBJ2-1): DAGVTQSPTHLIKTRGQQVTLRCSPKSGHDTVSWYQQALGQGPQFIFQYYEEEERQRGNFPDRFSGHQFPNYSSELNVNALLLGDSALYLCASSVTSGGAKFFGPGTRLTVL.

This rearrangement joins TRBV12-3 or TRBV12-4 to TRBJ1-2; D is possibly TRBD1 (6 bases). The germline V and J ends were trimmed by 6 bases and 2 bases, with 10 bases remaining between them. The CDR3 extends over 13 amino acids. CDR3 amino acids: CASSLTGNYGYTF. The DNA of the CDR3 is TGTGCCAGCAGCCTGACAGGAAACTATGGCTACACCTTC.

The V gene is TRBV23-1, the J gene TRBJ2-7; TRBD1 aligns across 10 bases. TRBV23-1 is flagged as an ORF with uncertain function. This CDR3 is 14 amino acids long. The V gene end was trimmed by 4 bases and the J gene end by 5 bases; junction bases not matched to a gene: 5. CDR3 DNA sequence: TGCGCCAGCAGTCCCCGGGACAGGGGTAACGAGCAGTACTTC. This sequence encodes CASSPRDRGNEQYF.

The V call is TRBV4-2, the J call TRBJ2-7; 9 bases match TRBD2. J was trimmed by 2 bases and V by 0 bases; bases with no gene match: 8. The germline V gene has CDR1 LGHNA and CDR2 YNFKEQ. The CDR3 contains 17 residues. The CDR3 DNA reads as TGTGCCAGCAGCCAAGATCAGGGCGGGAGGGCCGCCTACGAGCAGTACTTC. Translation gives CASSQDQGGRAAYEQYF.

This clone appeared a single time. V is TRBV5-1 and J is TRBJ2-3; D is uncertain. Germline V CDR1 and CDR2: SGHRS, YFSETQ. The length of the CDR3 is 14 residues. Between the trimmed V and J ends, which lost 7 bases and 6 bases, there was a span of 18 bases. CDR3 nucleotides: TGCGCCAGCGGGTTCCGAGGTACACTGGATACGCAGTATTTT. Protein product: CASGFRGTLDTQYF.

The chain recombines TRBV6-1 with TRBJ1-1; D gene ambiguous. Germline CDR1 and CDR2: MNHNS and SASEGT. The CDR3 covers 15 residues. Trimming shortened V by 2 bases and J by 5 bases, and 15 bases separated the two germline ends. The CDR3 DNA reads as TGTGCCAGCAGTGAATGGAGCGAAGTCTGGACTGAAGCTTTCTTT. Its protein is CASSEWSEVWTEAFF.

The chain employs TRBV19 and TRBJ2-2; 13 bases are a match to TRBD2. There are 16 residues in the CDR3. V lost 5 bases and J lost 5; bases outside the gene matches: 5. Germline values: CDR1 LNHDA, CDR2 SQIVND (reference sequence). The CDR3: CASSRRLAGGTGELFF. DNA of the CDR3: TGTGCCAGTAGTCGCAGACTAGCGGGAGGAACCGGGGAGCTGTTTTTT. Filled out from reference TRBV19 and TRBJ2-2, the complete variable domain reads DGGITQSPKYLFRKEGQNVTLSCEQNLNHDAMYWYRQDPGQGLRLIYYSQIVNDFQKGDIAEGYSVSREKKESFPLTVTSAQKNPTAFYLCASSRRLAGGTGELFFGEGSRLTVL.

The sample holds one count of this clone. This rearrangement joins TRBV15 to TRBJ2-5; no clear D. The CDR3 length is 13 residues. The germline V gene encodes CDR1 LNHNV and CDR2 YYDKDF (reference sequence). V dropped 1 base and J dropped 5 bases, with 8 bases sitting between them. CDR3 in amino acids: CATSRGGRETQYF. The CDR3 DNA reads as TGTGCCACCAGCAGAGGAGGAAGGGAGACCCAGTACTTC.

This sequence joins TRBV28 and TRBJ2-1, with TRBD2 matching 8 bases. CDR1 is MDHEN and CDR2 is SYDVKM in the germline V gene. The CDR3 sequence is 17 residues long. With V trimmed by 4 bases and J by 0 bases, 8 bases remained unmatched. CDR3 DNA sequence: TGTGCCAGCAGTTCGCCGGGGGGGAGGCGCTCCTACAATGAGCAGTTCTTC. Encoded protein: CASSSPGGRRSYNEQFF.

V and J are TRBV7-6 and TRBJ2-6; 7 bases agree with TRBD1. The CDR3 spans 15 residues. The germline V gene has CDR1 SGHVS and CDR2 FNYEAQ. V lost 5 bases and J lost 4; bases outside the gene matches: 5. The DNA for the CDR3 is TGTGCCAGCAGCCCAGGGGGTTCCGGGGCCAACGTCCTGACTTTC. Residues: CASSPGGSGANVLTF.

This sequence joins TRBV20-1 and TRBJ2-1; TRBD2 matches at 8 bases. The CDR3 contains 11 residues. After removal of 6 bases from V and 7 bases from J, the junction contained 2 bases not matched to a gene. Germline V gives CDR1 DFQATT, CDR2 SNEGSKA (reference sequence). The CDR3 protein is CSAGGGNEQFF. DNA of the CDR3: TGCAGTGCCGGCGGGGGGAATGAGCAGTTCTTC.

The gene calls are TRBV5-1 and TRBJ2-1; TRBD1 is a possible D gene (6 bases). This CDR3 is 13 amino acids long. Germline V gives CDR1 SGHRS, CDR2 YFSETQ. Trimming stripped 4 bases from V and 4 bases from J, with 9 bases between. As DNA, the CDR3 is TGCGCCAGCAGCATCGGGACATACAATGAGCAGTTCTTC. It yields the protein CASSIGTYNEQFF.

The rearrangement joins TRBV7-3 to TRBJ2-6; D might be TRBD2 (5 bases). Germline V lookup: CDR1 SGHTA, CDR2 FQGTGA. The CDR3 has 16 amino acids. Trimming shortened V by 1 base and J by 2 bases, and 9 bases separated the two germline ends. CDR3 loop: CASSLNSGTGANVLTF. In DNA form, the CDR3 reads TGTGCCAGCAGCTTAAACTCGGGGACTGGGGCCAACGTCCTGACTTTC.

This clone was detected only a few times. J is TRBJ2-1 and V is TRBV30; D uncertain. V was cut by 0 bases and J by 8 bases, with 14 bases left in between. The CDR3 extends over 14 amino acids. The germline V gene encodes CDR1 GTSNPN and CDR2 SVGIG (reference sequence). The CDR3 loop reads CAWSVWRSADEQFF. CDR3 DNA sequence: TGTGCCTGGAGTGTATGGCGGTCGGCCGATGAGCAGTTCTTC.

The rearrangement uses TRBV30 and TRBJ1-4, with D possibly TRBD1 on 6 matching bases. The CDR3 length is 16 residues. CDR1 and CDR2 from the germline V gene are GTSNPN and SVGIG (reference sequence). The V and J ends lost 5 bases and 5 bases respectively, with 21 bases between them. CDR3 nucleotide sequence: TGTGCCTGGGAACGATTCATCGAAGGGGGAAATGAAAAACTGTTTTTT. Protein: CAWERFIEGGNEKLFF.